The T cell receptor (beta chain) described here comes from a study of breast tumors, draining lymph nodes, adjacent tissues. General study points: Luminal-like breast cancer showed significantly greater tumor-nontumor repertoire similarity than basal-like breast cancer did. Tumor repertoires ranked between lymph nodes and nontumor tissue in diversity, with V and J gene preferences. That most tumor T cells come from lymph nodes remained unproven. The data were judged consistent with most tumor T cells coming from lymph node and expanding in tumor.

Worth noting for this clonotype: Antigen: not known.

V shed 1 base and J shed 4 bases, with 10 bases lying between them. The CDR3 contains 14 residues. CDR1 and CDR2 (germline): SGHVS, FQNEAQ. Using its own MiXCR run on the multiplex PCR reads, TCRdb lists one record per CDR3 protein. Of tens of thousands of distinct CDR3 sequences listed, roughly 28% were seen once; the top ten hold 8% to 9%. Samples came from axillary lymph nodes draining the breast cancer. Sequences were obtained from axillary lymph node tissue. This receptor was taken from a female donor with breast cancer. Some clones in this sample may be carry-over from other donors' samples. The chain is built from TRBV7-8 and TRBJ1-2; D perhaps matches TRBD1 (6 bases). CDR3 protein: CASSLGGPGYGYTF. CDR3 coding DNA: TGTGCCAGCAGCTTAGGGGGGCCCGGCTATGGCTACACCTTC.